This TCR beta chain was retrieved from a study of blood T cells in healthy people across ages. It was with a sample-barcoded 5' primer and a J-beta primer mix that a second PCR of about 7 to 12 cycles was run. A tag from a template-switch adaptor with 12 random nucleotides marked each cDNA molecule. All samples yielded 2.5 million or more CDR3-containing paired-end reads. TCRdb ran MiXCR on the 5' RACE reads and lists one entry per CDR3 protein. Counted here are around 650,000 distinct CDR3 sequences, about 30% occurring once; the ten biggest clones make up roughly 14%. V gave up 3 bases and J gave up 1 base, with 7 bases separating them. The CDR3 covers 13 residues. Germline loops: CDR1 SGDLS, CDR2 YYNGEE. Study outcomes and limitations: Those diversity estimates obtained from one million T cells were thought to be underestimates.

In this sample, this clonotype turned up many times. Its target is unknown. Peripheral blood was drawn, around 9.4 milliliters per donor. The origin of this receptor is a woman of 80 years or more in good health. Sequencing was carried out using blood. The chain couples TRBV9 to TRBJ1-1; D may be TRBD1 (5 bases). The CDR3 DNA reads as TGTGCCAGCAGCGCCGGACAGAACACTGAAGCTTTCTTT. Protein: CASSAGQNTEAFF.